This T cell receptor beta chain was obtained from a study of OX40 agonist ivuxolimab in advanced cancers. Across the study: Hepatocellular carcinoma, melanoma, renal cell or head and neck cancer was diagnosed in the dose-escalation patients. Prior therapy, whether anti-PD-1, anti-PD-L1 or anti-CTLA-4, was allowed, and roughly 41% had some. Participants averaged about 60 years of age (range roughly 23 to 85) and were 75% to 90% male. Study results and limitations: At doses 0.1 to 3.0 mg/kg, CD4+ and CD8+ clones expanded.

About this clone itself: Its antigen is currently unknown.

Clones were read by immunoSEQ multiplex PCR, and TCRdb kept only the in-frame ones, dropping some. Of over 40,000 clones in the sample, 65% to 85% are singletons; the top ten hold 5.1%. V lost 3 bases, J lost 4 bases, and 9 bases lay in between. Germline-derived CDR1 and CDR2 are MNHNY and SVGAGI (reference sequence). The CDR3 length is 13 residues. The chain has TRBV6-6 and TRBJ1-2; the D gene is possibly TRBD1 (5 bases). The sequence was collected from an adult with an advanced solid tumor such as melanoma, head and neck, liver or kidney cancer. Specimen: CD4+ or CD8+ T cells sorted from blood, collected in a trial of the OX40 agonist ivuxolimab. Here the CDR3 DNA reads TGTGCCAGCAGTTATGGGGGTGGCTATGGCTACACCTTC. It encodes CASSYGGGYGYTF.